A selection of T cell receptor beta chains follows, all from one sample in a study of T cells in Graves' hyperthyroidism and ophthalmopathy. One entry per CDR3 protein, called by TCRdb with MiXCR from the multiplex PCR reads. This table has about 500,000 distinct CDR3 sequences, about a sixth appearing once. Input material: blood. These receptors were obtained from a woman aged 18 to 35 with Graves' hyperthyroidism. The CDR3 runs from the conserved cysteine through the conserved F or W. D genes are given only for firm matches. Clone size appears in some rows only: once, few, many, or a class for an expanded clone.

clone_size	v_call	j_call	d_call	cdr3_aa	cdr3_nt
few	TRBV4-1	TRBJ2-7	.	CASSLQSFYEQYF	TGCGCCAGCAGCCTTCAATCGTTCTACGAGCAGTACTTC
.	TRBV10-3	TRBJ2-1	.	CAISVKGGNSYNEQFF	TGTGCCATCAGTGTAAAAGGGGGGAACTCCTACAATGAGCAGTTCTTC
.	TRBV12-3/TRBV12-4	TRBJ2-3	.	CATSGTPTSDTQYF	TGTGCCACTTCCGGGACTCCAACATCAGATACGCAGTATTTT
.	TRBV5-1	TRBJ2-7	.	CASSFPGQIYEQYF	TGCGCCAGCAGCTTTCCAGGGCAGATCTACGAGCAGTACTTC
.	TRBV7-6	TRBJ2-6	.	CASSLGRGGGGAGANVLTF	TGTGCCAGCAGCTTAGGAAGAGGGGGGGGAGGGGCTGGGGCCAACGTCCTGACTTTC
many	TRBV2	TRBJ2-7	.	CASSAFQGTYEQYF	TGTGCCAGCAGTGCTTTCCAGGGCACCTACGAGCAGTACTTC
many	TRBV12-3/TRBV12-4	TRBJ1-1	.	CASSLGTGSFAEAFF	TGTGCCAGCAGTTTAGGTACAGGGTCATTTGCTGAAGCTTTCTTT
.	TRBV11-2	TRBJ2-1	TRBD1	CASSTSGGHEQFF	TGTGCCAGCAGCACTTCAGGGGGCCATGAGCAGTTCTTC
.	TRBV7-8	TRBJ2-7	TRBD2	CASSLAGLVIPEQYF	TGTGCCAGCAGCTTAGCGGGACTAGTTATTCCCGAGCAGTACTTC
.	TRBV7-2	TRBJ1-1	.	CASSLNGWGTEAFF	TGTGCCAGCAGCTTAAATGGGTGGGGCACTGAAGCTTTCTTT
many	TRBV5-6	TRBJ2-7	.	CASSLGQTAYEQYF	TGTGCCAGCAGCTTGGGACAGACCGCCTACGAGCAGTACTTC
.	TRBV20-1	TRBJ2-7	TRBD2	CSAGGEVYGEQYF	TGCAGTGCGGGGGGGGAGGTGTACGGCGAGCAGTACTTC
few	TRBV18	TRBJ2-3	TRBD2	CASSPTMGIKREFADTQYF	TGTGCCAGCTCACCAACAATGGGGATAAAGCGGGAGTTCGCAGATACGCAGTATTTT
many	TRBV11-2	TRBJ1-5	.	CASSLGGSMRNQPQHF	TGTGCCAGCAGCTTAGGCGGCAGTATGCGCAATCAGCCCCAGCATTTT